This T cell receptor (beta chain) was captured in a study of metastatic and nonmetastatic thyroid tumors. The study's findings and limits: Compared with benign nodules, malignant thyroid tumors were reported to have significantly higher TCR beta diversity in both blood and tumor.

With respect to this clone: What it recognizes is unknown.

No treatment of any kind had been given to any patient before thyroid surgery. TCRdb redid the clone calls on the PCR reads using MiXCR. This table holds about 3,800 clones, around a third found once. This sequence originates from a female donor with papillary thyroid cancer or a benign thyroid nodule (not recorded which). Some clones in this sample may be carry-over from other donors' samples. Sequenced: adjacent normal tissue.

The DNA for the CDR3 is TGCAGTGCTAGCGGGAGGAGTGAGCAGTACTTC. Its protein is CSASGRSEQYF. This chain uses TRBV20-1 with TRBJ2-7, with TRBD2 matching over 7 bases. CDR3 size: 11 residues. The germline V gene has CDR1 DFQATT and CDR2 SNEGSKA (reference sequence). V shed 3 bases and J 7 bases; nucleotides not matched to a gene: 3.